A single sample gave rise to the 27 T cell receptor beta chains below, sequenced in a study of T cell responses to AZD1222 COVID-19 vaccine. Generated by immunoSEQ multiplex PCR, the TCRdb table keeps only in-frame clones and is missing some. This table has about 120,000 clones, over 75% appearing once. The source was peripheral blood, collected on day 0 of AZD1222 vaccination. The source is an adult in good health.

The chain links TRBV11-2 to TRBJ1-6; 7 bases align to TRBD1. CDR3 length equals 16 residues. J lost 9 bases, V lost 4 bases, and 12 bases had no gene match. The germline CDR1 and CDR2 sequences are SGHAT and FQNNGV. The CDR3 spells CASSSTRDRLPSPLHF. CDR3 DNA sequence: TGTGCCAGCAGCTCGACCCGGGACAGACTCCCTTCACCCCTCCACTTT.

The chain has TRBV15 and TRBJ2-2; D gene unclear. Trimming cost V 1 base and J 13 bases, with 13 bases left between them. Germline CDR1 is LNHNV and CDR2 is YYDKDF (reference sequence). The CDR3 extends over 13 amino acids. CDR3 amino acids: CATSRGGPNALFF. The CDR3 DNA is TGTGCCACCAGCAGAGGCGGTCCGAATGCGCTGTTTTTT.

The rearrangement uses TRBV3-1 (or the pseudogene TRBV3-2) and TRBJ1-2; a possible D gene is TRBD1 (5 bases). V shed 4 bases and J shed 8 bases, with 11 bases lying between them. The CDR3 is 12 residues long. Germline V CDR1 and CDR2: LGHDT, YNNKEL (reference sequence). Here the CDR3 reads CASSPTGGGYTF. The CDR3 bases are TGTGCCAGCAGCCCGACGGGGGGAGGCTACACCTTC.

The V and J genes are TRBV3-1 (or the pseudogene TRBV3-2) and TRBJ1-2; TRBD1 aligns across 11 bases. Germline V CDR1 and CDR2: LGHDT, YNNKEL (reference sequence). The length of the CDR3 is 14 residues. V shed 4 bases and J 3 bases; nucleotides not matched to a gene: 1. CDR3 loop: CASSLGQGDYGYTF. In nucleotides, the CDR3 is TGTGCCAGCAGCCTGGGACAGGGGGACTATGGCTACACCTTC.

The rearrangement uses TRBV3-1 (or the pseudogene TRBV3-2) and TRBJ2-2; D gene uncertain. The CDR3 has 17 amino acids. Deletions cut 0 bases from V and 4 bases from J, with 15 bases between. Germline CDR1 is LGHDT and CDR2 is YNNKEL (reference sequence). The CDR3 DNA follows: TGTGCCAGCAGCCAAGATTATCCAGACATGGGCACCGGGGAGCTGTTTTTT. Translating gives CASSQDYPDMGTGELFF.

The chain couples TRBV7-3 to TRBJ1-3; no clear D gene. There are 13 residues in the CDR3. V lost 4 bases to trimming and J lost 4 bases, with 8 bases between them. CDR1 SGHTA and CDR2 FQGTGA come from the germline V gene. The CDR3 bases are TGTGCCAGCAGCTCGACGAGGGGAAACACCATATATTTT. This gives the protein CASSSTRGNTIYF. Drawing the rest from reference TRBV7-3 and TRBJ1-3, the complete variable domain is GAGVSQTPSNKVTEKGKYVELRCDPISGHTALYWYRQSLGQGPEFLIYFQGTGAADDSGLPNDRFFAVRPEGSVSTLKIQRTERGDSAVYLCASSSTRGNTIYFGEGSWLTVV.

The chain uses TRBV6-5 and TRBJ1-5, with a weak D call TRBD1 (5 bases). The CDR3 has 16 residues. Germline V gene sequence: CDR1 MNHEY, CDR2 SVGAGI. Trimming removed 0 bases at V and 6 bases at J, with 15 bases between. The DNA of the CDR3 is TGTGCCAGCAGTTACTCGCGGCCAGGGTATGGTCAGCCCCAGCATTTT. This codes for CASSYSRPGYGQPQHF.

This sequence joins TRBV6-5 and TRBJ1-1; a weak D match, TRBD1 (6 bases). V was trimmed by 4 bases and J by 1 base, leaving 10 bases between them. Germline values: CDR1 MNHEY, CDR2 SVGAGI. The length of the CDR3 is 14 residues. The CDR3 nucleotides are TGTGCCAGCAGTTCAAGGGGGTGGAACACTGAAGCTTTCTTT. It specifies CASSSRGWNTEAFF.

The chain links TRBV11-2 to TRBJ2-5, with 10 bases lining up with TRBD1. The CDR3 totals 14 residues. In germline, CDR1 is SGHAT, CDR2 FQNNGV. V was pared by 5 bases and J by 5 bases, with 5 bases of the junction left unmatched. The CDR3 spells CASSPTGGTETQYF. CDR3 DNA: TGTGCCAGCAGCCCGACAGGGGGCACGGAGACCCAGTACTTC.

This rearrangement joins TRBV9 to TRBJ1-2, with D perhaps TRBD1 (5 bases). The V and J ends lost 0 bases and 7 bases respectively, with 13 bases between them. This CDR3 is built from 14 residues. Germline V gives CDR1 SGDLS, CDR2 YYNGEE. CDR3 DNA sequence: TGTGCCAGCAGCGTAGAAGGGGTTAAGGGTGGCTACACCTTC. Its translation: CASSVEGVKGGYTF. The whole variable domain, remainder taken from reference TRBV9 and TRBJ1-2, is DSGVTQTPKHLITATGQRVTLRCSPRSGDLSVYWYQQSLDQGLQFLIQYYNGEERAKGNILERFSAQQFPDLHSELNLSSLELGDSALYFCASSVEGVKGGYTFGSGTRLTVV.

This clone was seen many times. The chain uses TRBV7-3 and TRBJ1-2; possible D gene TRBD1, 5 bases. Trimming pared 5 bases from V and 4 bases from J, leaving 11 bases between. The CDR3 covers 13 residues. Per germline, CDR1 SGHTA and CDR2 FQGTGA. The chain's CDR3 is CASSTPGTYGYTF. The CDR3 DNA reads TGTGCCAGCAGCACCCCCGGGACCTATGGCTACACCTTC.

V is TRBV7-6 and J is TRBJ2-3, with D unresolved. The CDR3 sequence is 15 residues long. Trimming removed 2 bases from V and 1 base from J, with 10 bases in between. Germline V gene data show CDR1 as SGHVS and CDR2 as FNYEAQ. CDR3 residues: CASSLRQLRTDTQYF. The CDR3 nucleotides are TGTGCCAGCAGCTTAAGACAATTACGCACAGATACGCAGTATTTT.

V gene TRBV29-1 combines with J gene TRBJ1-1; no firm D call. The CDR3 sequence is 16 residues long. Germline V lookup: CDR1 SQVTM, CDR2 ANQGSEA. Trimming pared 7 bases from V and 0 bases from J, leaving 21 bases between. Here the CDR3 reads CSGRDKKTQMNTEAFF. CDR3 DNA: TGCAGCGGCCGCGACAAGAAAACCCAAATGAACACTGAAGCTTTCTTT.

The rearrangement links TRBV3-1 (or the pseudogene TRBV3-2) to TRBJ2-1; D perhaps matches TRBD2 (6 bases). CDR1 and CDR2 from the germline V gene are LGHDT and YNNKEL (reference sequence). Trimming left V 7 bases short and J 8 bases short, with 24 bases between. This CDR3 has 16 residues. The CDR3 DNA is TGTGCCAGCACCCGGGCCCCTCTAGCGTCCACGGATGAGCAGTTCTTC. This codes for CASTRAPLASTDEQFF.

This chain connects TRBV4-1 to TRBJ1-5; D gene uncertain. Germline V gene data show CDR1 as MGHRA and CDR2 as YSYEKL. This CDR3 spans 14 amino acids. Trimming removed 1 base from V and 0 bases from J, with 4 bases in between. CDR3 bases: TGCGCCAGCAGCCAAGGGTATAGCAATCAGCCCCAGCATTTT. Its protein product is CASSQGYSNQPQHF.

CDR3 in amino acids: CASSTVATGRYGYTF. The CDR3 DNA sequence: TGTGCCAGCAGTACCGTTGCAACAGGGCGCTATGGCTACACCTTC. The genes are TRBV27 and TRBJ1-2, with D maybe TRBD1 (6 bases). The CDR3 sequence is 15 residues long. CDR1 MNHEY and CDR2 SMNVEV come from the germline V gene (reference sequence). V lost 5 bases, J lost 4 bases, and 17 bases lay in between.

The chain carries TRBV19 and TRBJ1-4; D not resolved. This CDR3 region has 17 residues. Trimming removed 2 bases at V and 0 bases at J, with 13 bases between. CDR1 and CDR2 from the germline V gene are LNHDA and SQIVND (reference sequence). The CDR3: CASSISSRLATNEKLFF. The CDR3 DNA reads TGTGCCAGTAGTATAAGTTCTCGGCTTGCAACTAATGAAAAACTGTTTTTT.

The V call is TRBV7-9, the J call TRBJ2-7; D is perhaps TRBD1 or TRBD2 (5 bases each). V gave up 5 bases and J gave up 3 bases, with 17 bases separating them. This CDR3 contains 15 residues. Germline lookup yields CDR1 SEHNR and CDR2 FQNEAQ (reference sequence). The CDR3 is CASSPTAAGGYEQYF. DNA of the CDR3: TGTGCCAGCAGCCCCACGGCGGCTGGGGGCTACGAGCAGTACTTC.

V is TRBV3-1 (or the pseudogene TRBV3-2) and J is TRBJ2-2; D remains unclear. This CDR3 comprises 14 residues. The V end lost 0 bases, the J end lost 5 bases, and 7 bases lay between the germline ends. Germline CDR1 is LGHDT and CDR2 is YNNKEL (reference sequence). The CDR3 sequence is CASSQDWDTGELFF. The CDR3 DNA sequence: TGTGCCAGCAGCCAAGATTGGGATACCGGGGAGCTGTTTTTT.

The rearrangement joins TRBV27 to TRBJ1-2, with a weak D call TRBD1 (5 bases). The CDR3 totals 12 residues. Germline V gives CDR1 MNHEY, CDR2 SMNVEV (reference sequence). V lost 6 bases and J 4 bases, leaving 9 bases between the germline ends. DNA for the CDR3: TGTGCCAGCAGCCCCGGGGGCTATGGCTACACCTTC. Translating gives CASSPGGYGYTF.

In DNA form, the CDR3 reads TGTGCCAGCAGTGCACCGGGACAGGGTGATAACGAGCAGTACTTC. This codes for CASSAPGQGDNEQYF. The chain recombines TRBV28 with TRBJ2-7; 9 bases align to TRBD1. CDR3 size: 15 residues. From germline, CDR1 is MDHEN and CDR2 SYDVKM. With 5 bases clipped from V and 5 bases from J, the junction kept 10 bases outside the gene matches.

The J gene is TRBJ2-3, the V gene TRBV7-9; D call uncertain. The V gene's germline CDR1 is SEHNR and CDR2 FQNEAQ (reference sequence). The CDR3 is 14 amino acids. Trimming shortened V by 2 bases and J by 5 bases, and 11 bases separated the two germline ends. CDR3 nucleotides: TGTGCCAGCAGCTTAACGGGTCCTAGAGATACGCAGTATTTT. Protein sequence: CASSLTGPRDTQYF.

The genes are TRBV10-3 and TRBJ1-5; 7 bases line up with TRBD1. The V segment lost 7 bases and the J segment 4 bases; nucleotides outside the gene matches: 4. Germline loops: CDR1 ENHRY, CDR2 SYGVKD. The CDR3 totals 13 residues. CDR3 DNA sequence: TGTGCCATCACCGGACAGGAGAATCAGCCCCAGCATTTT. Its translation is CAITGQENQPQHF.

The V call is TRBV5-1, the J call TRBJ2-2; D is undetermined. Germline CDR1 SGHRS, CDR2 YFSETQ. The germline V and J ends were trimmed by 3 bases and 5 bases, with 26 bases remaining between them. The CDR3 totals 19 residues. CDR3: CASSSRPPRLAKGTGELFF. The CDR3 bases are TGCGCCAGCAGCTCCCGTCCCCCCCGGCTGGCCAAGGGTACCGGGGAGCTGTTTTTT.

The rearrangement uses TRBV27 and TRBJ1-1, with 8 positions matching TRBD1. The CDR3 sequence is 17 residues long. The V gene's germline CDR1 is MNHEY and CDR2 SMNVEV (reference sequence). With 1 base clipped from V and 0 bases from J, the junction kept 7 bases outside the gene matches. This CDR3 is CASSLYGAGGMNTEAFF. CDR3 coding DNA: TGTGCCAGCAGTTTATATGGGGCAGGGGGCATGAACACTGAAGCTTTCTTT.

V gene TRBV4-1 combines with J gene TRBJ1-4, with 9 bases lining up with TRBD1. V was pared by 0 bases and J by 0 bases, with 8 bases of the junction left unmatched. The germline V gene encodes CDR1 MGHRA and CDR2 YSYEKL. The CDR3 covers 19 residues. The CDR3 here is CASSQDRDRETSTNEKLFF. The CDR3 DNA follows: TGCGCCAGCAGCCAAGACCGGGACAGGGAGACGTCAACTAATGAAAAACTGTTTTTT.

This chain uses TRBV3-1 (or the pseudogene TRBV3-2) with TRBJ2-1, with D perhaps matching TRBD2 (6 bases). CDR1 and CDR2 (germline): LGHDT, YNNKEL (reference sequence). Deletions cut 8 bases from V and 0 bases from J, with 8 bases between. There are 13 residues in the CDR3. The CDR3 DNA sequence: TGTGCCAGCGGACTACTCTCCTACAATGAGCAGTTCTTC. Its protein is CASGLLSYNEQFF.